These 8 T cell receptor beta chains came from one sample sequenced in a study of siplizumab effects on memory and regulatory T cells. Some clones are missing from TCRdb's copy, which holds only in-frame ones; the method was immunoSEQ multiplex PCR. The sample has approximately 100,000 clones, more than 85% seen once. The sequencing sample was made of Tregs sorted from blood. These receptors all stem from a human donor in good health.

The chain uses TRBV21-1 and TRBJ1-4. TRBV21-1 is reported as a pseudogene. CDR3 length: 16 amino acids. For the CDR3, the DNA is TGTGCCAGCAGCTCCTCGGTCGGGGGCCAGGGCGAAAAACTGTTTTTT. It codes for CASSSSVGGQGEKLFF.

The sample holds one count of this clone. The chain employs TRBV7-8 and TRBJ2-3, with a possible D match to TRBD2 (5 bases). This CDR3 is built from 16 residues. Germline CDR1 and CDR2: SGHVS and FQNEAQ. With 2 bases removed from V and 0 bases from J, the gap between germline ends came to 12 bases. DNA of the CDR3: TGTGCCAGCAGCTTAAATTCGCGGGTGAGCACAGATACGCAGTATTTT. This sequence encodes CASSLNSRVSTDTQYF.

This clone was seen more than once but under ten times. V gene TRBV6-5 combines with J gene TRBJ1-1; TRBD1 aligns across 7 bases. Losses at the gene ends were 9 bases for V and 2 bases for J; bases not matched to a gene: 6. Looked up from germline, CDR1 is MNHEY and CDR2 is SVGAGI. The CDR3 runs to 13 residues. The chain's CDR3 is CASQQGINTEAFF. The CDR3 nucleotides read TGTGCCAGTCAACAGGGGATAAACACTGAAGCTTTCTTT.

This chain links TRBV5-1 with TRBJ2-1; no clear D gene. V was cut by 6 bases and J by 7 bases, with 11 bases left in between. This CDR3 spans 12 amino acids. Germline values: CDR1 SGHRS, CDR2 YFSETQ. The CDR3 reads CASKTPWNEQFF. The CDR3 DNA is TGCGCCAGCAAGACGCCGTGGAATGAGCAGTTCTTC.

The chain joins TRBV6-6 to TRBJ2-3; no clear D gene. Germline V CDR1 and CDR2: MNHNY, SVGAGI (reference sequence). This CDR3 has 12 amino acids. V was trimmed by 0 bases and J by 5 bases, leaving 3 bases between them. In DNA form, the CDR3 reads TGTGCCAGCAGTTACTCACAAGATACGCAGTATTTT. It codes for CASSYSQDTQYF.

This clone was recorded only once. The V call is TRBV18, the J call TRBJ1-1; weak D call: TRBD1 (6 bases). V lost 5 bases and J 1 base, leaving 11 bases between the germline ends. Germline-derived CDR1 and CDR2 are KGHSH and LQKENI. This CDR3 is built from 14 residues. CDR3 in DNA: TGTGCCAGCTCAAGGCAGGGGTCGAACACTGAAGCTTTCTTT. Its translation is CASSRQGSNTEAFF. Full variable domain (missing parts from reference TRBV18 and TRBJ1-1): NAGVMQNPRHLVRRRGQEARLRCSPMKGHSHVYWYRQLPEEGLKFMVYLQKENIIDESGMPKERFSAEFPKEGPSILRIQQVVRGDSAAYFCASSRQGSNTEAFFGQGTRLTVV.

The chain couples TRBV7-9 to TRBJ2-5, with no clear D. V was trimmed by 5 bases and J by 0 bases, leaving 1 base between them. Germline CDR1 is SEHNR and CDR2 is FQNEAQ (reference sequence). The CDR3 runs to 11 residues. CDR3 protein: CASSNQETQYF. The CDR3 DNA follows: TGTGCCAGCAGCAACCAAGAGACCCAGTACTTC.

This chain links TRBV10-1 with TRBJ1-3; tentative D call: TRBD1 (6 bases). V lost 3 bases and J lost 2, with 17 bases in between. Germline V gene sequence: CDR1 WNHNN, CDR2 SYGVQD (reference sequence). CDR3 size: 17 residues. The CDR3 sequence is CASSEIQQGLAGNTIYF. In DNA form, the CDR3 reads TGCGCCAGCAGTGAAATCCAACAGGGCTTGGCTGGAAACACCATATATTTT.